This TCR beta chain was sequenced in a study of blood T cell repertoires in COVID-19. At the level of the study: The United States, Italy and Spain provided the acute and convalescent COVID-19 samples. T cells, B-cell-depleted T cells, or PBMCs provided the cDNA or gDNA that served as material.

Seattle enrolled patients during active infection and tracked them longitudinally. This CDR3 is built from 12 residues. V lost 6 bases, J lost 7 bases, and 11 bases lay in between. CDR1 and CDR2 from the germline V gene are MNHEY and SVGEGT. The authors' processing: Amplified reference gene primers provided the basis for estimating nucleated cell counts. Libraries were prepared by immunoSEQ multiplex PCR; TCRdb keeps only in-frame clonotypes and omits some of them. That table furnishes V, J and clone size, whereas the DNA furnished D and trimming. Of 200,000 to 250,000 clones in the sample, 75% to 90% are singletons; the top ten hold approximately 5.2%.

The TCR comes from a woman between 65 and 79 years old with COVID-19, enrolled during active disease. The sequenced sample consisted of peripheral blood. J is TRBJ2-3 and V is TRBV6-2 or TRBV6-3; perhaps TRBD2 as D (5 bases). CDR3 in amino acids: CASSQAGHTQYF. The CDR3 bases are TGTGCCAGCAGCCAGGCGGGTCATACGCAGTATTTT.